The rows below give T cell receptor beta chains drawn from one sample of a study of T cells in Graves' hyperthyroidism and ophthalmopathy. TCRdb used MiXCR to reprocess the multiplex PCR reads, holding one entry per CDR3 protein. Of hundreds of thousands of distinct CDR3 sequences in the sample, approximately 13% were seen once. Sequencing was performed on blood. The source is a woman between 18 and 30 years old with Graves' hyperthyroidism. The conserved cysteine and the conserved F or W are not part of the CDR3 here.

cdr3_aa	j_call	v_call	cdr3_length
ASSFDRNTGELF	TRBJ2-2	TRBV6-2/TRBV6-3	12
ASSSTGTGMKENTGELF	TRBJ2-2	TRBV7-9	17
ASSSYSGSRLGNEQF	TRBJ2-1	TRBV7-2	15
ASSEEAGGVNEQF	TRBJ2-1	TRBV2	13
ASSLEPRQGTIYEQY	TRBJ2-7	TRBV7-6	15
ASSAGLAQETQY	TRBJ2-5	TRBV7-2	12
ASSQLGLLSYGYT	TRBJ1-2	TRBV5-5	13
ANPYEGV	TRBJ1-1	TRBV11-3	7
ASSSAGSSYNEQF	TRBJ2-1	TRBV11-3	13
ASSLGADTYEQY	TRBJ2-7	TRBV5-1	12
ASSLTRGLAGSYEQY	TRBJ2-7	TRBV5-1	15
ASSLNTGKY	TRBJ2-5	TRBV5-5	9
ASMKSLISSYNEQF	TRBJ2-1	TRBV6-2/TRBV6-3	14
ASSLVAYEQY	TRBJ2-7	TRBV7-9	10
ASRSGGGQPQH	TRBJ1-5	TRBV12-3/TRBV12-4	11
ATSKAALRNYEQY	TRBJ2-7	TRBV15	13
ASSFGGRDEKLF	TRBJ1-4	TRBV7-2	12
ASSPGPLGSYT	TRBJ1-2	TRBV19	11
ASSETESNYGYT	TRBJ1-2	TRBV2	12
ASSPTGARDTQY	TRBJ2-3	TRBV7-7	12
ASSLPTSGPNNEQF	TRBJ2-1	TRBV5-1	14
ASSFYRTPIEQY	TRBJ2-7	TRBV28	12
ASSSTIGAF	TRBJ1-1	TRBV27	9
SAEQGKSNQPQH	TRBJ1-5	TRBV20-1	12
ASSKGSSGANVLT	TRBJ2-6	TRBV6-1	13
ASSPATGGKPGGAF	TRBJ1-1	TRBV19	14
SARARTQGSGETQY	TRBJ2-5	TRBV20-1	14